This T cell receptor beta chain was identified in a study of T cell responses to AZD1222 COVID-19 vaccine. The CDR3 contains 14 residues. The germline V gene has CDR1 KGHSH and CDR2 LQKENI. V dropped 2 bases and J dropped 9 bases, with 11 bases sitting between them. As to this clone: What it binds is not known.

Study findings and constraints: Females made up more of the donors, who were largely white British, and clonal diversity may have come out too low.

Libraries were prepared by immunoSEQ multiplex PCR; TCRdb keeps only in-frame clonotypes and omits some of them. The sample includes fewer than 150,000 clones, 88% seen only once; the top ten take approximately 5%. This receptor was identified in an adult in good health. Sequencing used peripheral blood, obtained on day 0 of AZD1222 vaccination. The rearrangement uses TRBV18 and TRBJ1-6; no clear D gene. CDR3: CASSPTAWGSPLHF. The CDR3 bases are TGTGCCAGCTCACCAACGGCGTGGGGTTCACCCCTCCACTTT.